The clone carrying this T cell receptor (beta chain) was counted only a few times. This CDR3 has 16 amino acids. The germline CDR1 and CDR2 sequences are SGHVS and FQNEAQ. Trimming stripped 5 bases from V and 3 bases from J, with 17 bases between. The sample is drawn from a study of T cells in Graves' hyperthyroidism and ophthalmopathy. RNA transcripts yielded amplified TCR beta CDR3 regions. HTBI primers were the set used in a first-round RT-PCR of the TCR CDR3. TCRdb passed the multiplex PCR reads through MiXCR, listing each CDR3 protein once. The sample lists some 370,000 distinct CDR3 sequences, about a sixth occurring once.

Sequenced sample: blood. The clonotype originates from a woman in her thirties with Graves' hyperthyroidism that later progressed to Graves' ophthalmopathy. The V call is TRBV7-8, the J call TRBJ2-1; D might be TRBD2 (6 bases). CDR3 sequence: CASSPGRGTRYNEQFF. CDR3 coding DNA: TGTGCCAGCAGCCCGGGCCGAGGGACTCGCTACAATGAGCAGTTCTTC. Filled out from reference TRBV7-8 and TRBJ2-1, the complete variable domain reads GAGVSQSPRYKVAKRGQDVALRCDPISGHVSLFWYQQALGQGPEFLTYFQNEAQLDKSGLPSDRFFAERPEGSVSTLKIQRTQQEDSAVYLCASSPGRGTRYNEQFFGPGTRLTVL.